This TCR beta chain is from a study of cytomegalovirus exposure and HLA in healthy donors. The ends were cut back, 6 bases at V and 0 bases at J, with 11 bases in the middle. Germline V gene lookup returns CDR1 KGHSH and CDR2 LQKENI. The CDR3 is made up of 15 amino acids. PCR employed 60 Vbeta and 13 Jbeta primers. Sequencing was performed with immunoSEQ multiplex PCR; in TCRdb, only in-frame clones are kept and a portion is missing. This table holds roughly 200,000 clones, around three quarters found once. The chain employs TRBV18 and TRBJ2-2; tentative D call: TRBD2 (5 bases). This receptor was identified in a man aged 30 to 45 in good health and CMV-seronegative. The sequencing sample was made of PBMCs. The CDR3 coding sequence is TGTGCCAGCTCCGAGACTACCTCGAACACCGGGGAGCTGTTTTTT. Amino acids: CASSETTSNTGELFF. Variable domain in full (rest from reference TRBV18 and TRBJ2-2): NAGVMQNPRHLVRRRGQEARLRCSPMKGHSHVYWYRQLPEEGLKFMVYLQKENIIDESGMPKERFSAEFPKEGPSILRIQQVVRGDSAAYFCASSETTSNTGELFFGEGSRLTVL.